Each of the 2 T cell receptor beta chains below was sequenced from the same sample in a study of blood T cell repertoires in COVID-19. Produced via immunoSEQ multiplex PCR; TCRdb's table is partial and in-frame only. Of some 30,000 clones in the sample, about nine tenths are singletons; the top ten hold about 8%. The specimen sequenced was peripheral blood. The receptors were sampled from a man between 65 and 85 years old with active or convalescent COVID-19.

The V gene is TRBV19, the J gene TRBJ2-1; possible D gene TRBD2, 6 bases. The CDR3 extends over 14 amino acids. The germline V gene has CDR1 LNHDA and CDR2 SQIVND (reference sequence). V was shortened by 9 bases and J by 4 bases, with 16 bases between the two germline ends. The CDR3 region is CASAPVAVYNEQFF. CDR3 sequence (DNA): TGTGCCAGCGCACCGGTAGCGGTTTACAATGAGCAGTTCTTC.

The chain couples TRBV2 to TRBJ2-5; 9 positions agree with TRBD2. The junction had 7 bases not matched to a gene; V was cut back by 3 bases and J by 11 bases. CDR3 size: 13 residues. Germline CDR1 and CDR2: SNHLY and FYNNEI. The DNA for the CDR3 is TGTGCCAGCAGTGAGTCAGCGGGGGGACTACAGTACTTC. Translation gives CASSESAGGLQYF.